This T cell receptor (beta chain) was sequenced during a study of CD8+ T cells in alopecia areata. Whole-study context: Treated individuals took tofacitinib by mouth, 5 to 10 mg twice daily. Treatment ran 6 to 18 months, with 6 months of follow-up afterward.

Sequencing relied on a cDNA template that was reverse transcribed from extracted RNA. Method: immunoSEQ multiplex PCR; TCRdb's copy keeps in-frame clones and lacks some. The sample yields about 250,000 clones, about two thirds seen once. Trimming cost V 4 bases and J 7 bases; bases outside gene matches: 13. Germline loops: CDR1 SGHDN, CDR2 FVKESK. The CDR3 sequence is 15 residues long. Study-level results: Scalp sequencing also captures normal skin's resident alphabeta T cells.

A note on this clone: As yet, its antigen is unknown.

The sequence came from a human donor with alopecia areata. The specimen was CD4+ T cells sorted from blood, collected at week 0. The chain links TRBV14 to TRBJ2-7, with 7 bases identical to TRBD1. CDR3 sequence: CASSPIEGARWEQYF. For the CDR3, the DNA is TGTGCCAGCAGCCCTATCGAGGGGGCTCGTTGGGAGCAGTACTTC.